This TCR beta chain is drawn from a study of cytomegalovirus exposure and HLA in healthy donors. 60 Vbeta and 13 Jbeta primers were used in PCR. Produced via immunoSEQ multiplex PCR; TCRdb's table is partial and in-frame only. The data hold 150,000 to 200,000 clones, with over 60% observed a single time. Concerning this clone: As yet, its antigen is unknown.

Germline values: CDR1 SGDLS, CDR2 YYNGEE. This CDR3 has 12 residues. Trimming left V 3 bases short and J 11 bases short, with 14 bases between. Findings and limits, study-wide: High specificity and sensitivity for cytomegalovirus status were reported for the classifier. In a later analysis, V- and J-gene trimming of beta chains associated with a DCLRE1C missense variant, replicated independently.

V gene TRBV9 combines with J gene TRBJ1-1; a possible D gene is TRBD1 (5 bases). Sequencing used PBMCs. This receptor was identified in a young woman in good health and CMV-seronegative. In DNA, the CDR3 is TGTGCCAGCAGCGGTGAAGGGGTCACCGCTTTCTTT. Translation gives CASSGEGVTAFF.